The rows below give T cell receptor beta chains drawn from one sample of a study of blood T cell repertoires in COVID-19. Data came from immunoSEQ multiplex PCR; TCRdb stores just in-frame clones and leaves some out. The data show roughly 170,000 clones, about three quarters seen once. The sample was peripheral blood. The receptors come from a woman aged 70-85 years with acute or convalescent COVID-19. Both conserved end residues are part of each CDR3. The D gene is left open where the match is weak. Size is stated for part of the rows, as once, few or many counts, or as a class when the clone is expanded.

TGTGCCAGCAGCTCGCAGGCCTCAGATACGCAGTATTTT CASSSQASDTQYF TRBJ2-3 - - TRBV7-3
TGTGCCAGCAGCTCTTACAGGGGGCAGGAGACCCAGTACTTC CASSSYRGQETQYF TRBJ2-5 - - TRBV21-1
TGTGCCAGCAGGTCGGGAGGATCCTACAATGAGCAGTTCTTC CASRSGGSYNEQFF TRBJ2-1 - TRBD2 TRBV6-5
TGTGCCAGTAGTCCTCCCCCGGGACTAGCGGGAAGCGGGCAGTTCTTC CASSPPPGLAGSGQFF TRBJ2-1 - TRBD2 TRBV19
TGTGCCAGCAGCTTAACGCACAGGGGGCTAGATGGCTACACCTTC CASSLTHRGLDGYTF TRBJ1-2 - TRBD1 TRBV7-3
TGTGCCAGCTCCCTCGGACAGGGCTTAACTAATGAAAAACTGTTTTTT CASSLGQGLTNEKLFF TRBJ1-4 - TRBD1 TRBV2
TGTGCCAGTAGTATTGGCGGGGGCACAGGGGGAGTTCAGCCCCAGCATTTT CASSIGGGTGGVQPQHF TRBJ1-5 - TRBD1 TRBV19
TGTGCCAGCAGGGCAGGGACAGGGGGCAATGAGCAGTTCTTC CASRAGTGGNEQFF TRBJ2-1 many TRBD1 TRBV6-6
TGTGCCAGCAGTTACGGCGCGGGAGGAGCTGGGGAGCTGTTTTTT CASSYGAGGAGELFF TRBJ2-2 - TRBD2 TRBV6-6
TGTGCCAGCAGCCATGGGGGCGGCTACACCTTC CASSHGGGYTF TRBJ1-2 - - TRBV3-1/TRBV3-2
TGTGCCAGCAAAAGACTAACGAGCACCGGGGAGCTGTTTTTT CASKRLTSTGELFF TRBJ2-2 - - TRBV2
TGTGCCAGCAGCCAAGATCACCCTTCTGGACTAGGAACCTACAATGAGCAGTTCTTC CASSQDHPSGLGTYNEQFF TRBJ2-1 - TRBD2 TRBV3-1/TRBV3-2
TGTGCCAGCAGTGATTCCACCCAGAGGAAGACCCAGTACTTC CASSDSTQRKTQYF TRBJ2-5 - - TRBV2
TGCGCCAGCACTACGAGGGCCGGCGGATCACCCCTCCACTTT CASTTRAGGSPLHF TRBJ1-6 - - TRBV10-2
TGCGCCAGCAGTGAGGGACTAGCGGGTCTGTACACCGGGGAGCTGTTTTTT CASSEGLAGLYTGELFF TRBJ2-2 few TRBD2 TRBV10-2
TGTGCCAGCAGTTACCGACATGGGCAGTATCAGCCCCAGCATTTT CASSYRHGQYQPQHF TRBJ1-5 - - TRBV6-2/TRBV6-3
TGTGCCAGCAGCCTCGGGACAGCAGATAATTCACCCCTCCACTTT CASSLGTADNSPLHF TRBJ1-6 - TRBD1 TRBV7-3
TGCGCCAGCAGCGTAGGACAGGGGGCGAACGTCGGTGGCTACACCTTC CASSVGQGANVGGYTF TRBJ1-2 - TRBD1 TRBV5-1
TGTGCCACCAGTGATTTGAGTCTTCAGGCTGGTACGCAGTATTTT CATSDLSLQAGTQYF TRBJ2-3 - - TRBV24-1
TGTGCCAGCAGCGAGGGGACATACACTGAAGCTTTCTTT CASSEGTYTEAFF TRBJ1-1 - - TRBV7-3
TGTGCCAGCAGCTTAACCCCGGACAGGGGGTCACCCCTCCACTTT CASSLTPDRGSPLHF TRBJ1-6 - TRBD1 TRBV7-3
TGTGCCAGCAGTTTATTGTCGGGAGCGGGTGAGCAGTACTTC CASSLLSGAGEQYF TRBJ2-7 - - TRBV27
TGTGCCAGCAGTGAGCAGGGGGCGTTGAGCAATCAGCCCCAGCATTTT CASSEQGALSNQPQHF TRBJ1-5 many TRBD1 TRBV6-1
TGTGCCACCAGCGATGACAGGGGAATTGAAAAACTGTTTTTT CATSDDRGIEKLFF TRBJ1-4 - TRBD1 TRBV15
TGTGCCTGGGTAGACAGAACCGATCGCTACGAGCAGTACTTC CAWVDRTDRYEQYF TRBJ2-7 once - TRBV30
TGTGCCAGTAGTCTACGACTAGCGGGAGTTGGCAATGAGCAGTTCTTC CASSLRLAGVGNEQFF TRBJ2-1 - TRBD2 TRBV19
TGCAGCGTAAGAACAGACCAAGAGACCCAGTACTTC CSVRTDQETQYF TRBJ2-5 - - TRBV29-1
TGTGCCAGTAGTCTACCGGGACAGGGGCTCAATGAGCAGTTCTTC CASSLPGQGLNEQFF TRBJ2-1 - TRBD1 TRBV19
TGTGCCAGTAGCAACCTAGCGCCGAATGAGCAGTTCTTC CASSNLAPNEQFF TRBJ2-1 - - TRBV19
TGTGCCAGCAGCCAGCTTAGCGGCCCTAAGATAGACACAGATACGCAGTATTTT CASSQLSGPKIDTDTQYF TRBJ2-3 - - TRBV3-1/TRBV3-2
TGTGCCAGCAGCCAGTCCTCCCTCCTCCGACTAGCGGGCGGTAATGAGCAGTTCTTC CASSQSSLLRLAGGNEQFF TRBJ2-1 - TRBD2 TRBV7-8
TGTGCCAGCCGGCAGGTCCCGAACACTGAAGCTTTCTTT CASRQVPNTEAFF TRBJ1-1 - - TRBV7-9
TGTGCCAGTAGTATCCGAGCGGGAGTCGGGAATGAGCAGTTCTTC CASSIRAGVGNEQFF TRBJ2-1 - TRBD2 TRBV19
TGTGCCAGCAGTTACTCCAGAGGCTCTGGGGCCAACGTCCTGACTTTC CASSYSRGSGANVLTF TRBJ2-6 - - TRBV6-6
TGTGCCAGCAGCGTAGGCCCCAGCGGGAGTTGGAGCACCGGGGAGCTGTTTTTT CASSVGPSGSWSTGELFF TRBJ2-2 few TRBD2 TRBV9
TGTGCCAGCAGTAGCGGGGGACTAGGAACGCCCTCACAGTACTTC CASSSGGLGTPSQYF TRBJ2-7 - TRBD2 TRBV28
TGTGCCACCAGCAACATCAGGGCCCCCACAGATACGCAGTATTTT CATSNIRAPTDTQYF TRBJ2-3 few - TRBV15
TGTGCCAGTAGTATAGCGGGAGAGGGCTACGAGCAGTACTTC CASSIAGEGYEQYF TRBJ2-7 - - TRBV19
TGTGCCAGCAGCCAAGGACTACCCGGAGATACGCAGTATTTT CASSQGLPGDTQYF TRBJ2-3 - - TRBV14
TGTGCCAGCAGTTACGGGAGTAACTCCTACAATGAGCAGTTCTTC CASSYGSNSYNEQFF TRBJ2-1 - - TRBV6-6
TGTGCCAGCAGTGAACATGAGGAGACCCAGTACTTC CASSEHEETQYF TRBJ2-5 - - TRBV6-1
TGTGCCAGCAGCTTAATGTTCCGAGGAGAGACCCAGTACTTC CASSLMFRGETQYF TRBJ2-5 once - TRBV11-2
TGTGCCAGCAGCTTGAGGAGACTAGCGGGAGGGCCGGGCACCGGGGAGCTGTTTTTT CASSLRRLAGGPGTGELFF TRBJ2-2 - TRBD2 TRBV5-6
TGTGCCAGCAGCAAAGGGCCCGGGACAGGGAACACCGGGGAGCTGTTTTTT CASSKGPGTGNTGELFF TRBJ2-2 few - TRBV21-1
TGTGCCAGCAGCCAAGAAGGGGGCACGCAAGCTTTCTTT CASSQEGGTQAFF TRBJ1-1 - TRBD1 TRBV3-1/TRBV3-2
TGTGCCAGCAGTCCACGACTAGTTATAAATGAGCAGTTCTTC CASSPRLVINEQFF TRBJ2-1 - - TRBV3-1/TRBV3-2
TGTGCCAGCAGTTTAACGAGGGACTTATCCTACGAGCAGTACTTC CASSLTRDLSYEQYF TRBJ2-7 - - TRBV27
TGTGCCAGCAGCTTATTTTATAAAACACTAGCGGATGAGATTAGCTCCTACAATGAGCAGTTCTTC CASSLFYKTLADEISSYNEQFF TRBJ2-1 - TRBD2 TRBV13
TGTGCCAGCTCACCACCCCAGGGGACTGAAGCTTTCTTT CASSPPQGTEAFF TRBJ1-1 - - TRBV18
TGCGCCAGCAGCTGGGGCGGAGAGTTTTACACTGAAGCTTTCTTT CASSWGGEFYTEAFF TRBJ1-1 - - TRBV5-1
TGTGCCAGCAGCCGGGACAGGGGGCTAGATTTGTTTTTT CASSRDRGLDLFF TRBJ1-4 - TRBD1 TRBV7-2
TGTGCCAGCAGCCAGAGGCCCGACACTGAAGCTTTCTTT CASSQRPDTEAFF TRBJ1-1 many - TRBV7-3
TGTGCCAGCAGCTTGACGGGACAGGACTATGGCTACACCTTC CASSLTGQDYGYTF TRBJ1-2 - TRBD1 TRBV5-4
TGTGCCAGCAGCTTAGTGCTAGCGGGACACACAGATACGCAGTATTTT CASSLVLAGHTDTQYF TRBJ2-3 - TRBD2 TRBV7-9
TGTGCCAGTAGCCAGCGGACGTACAATGAGCAGTTCTTC CASSQRTYNEQFF TRBJ2-1 few - TRBV19
TGTGCCAGTAGTATCGGGAGGGCGGATACCTACGAGCAGTACTTC CASSIGRADTYEQYF TRBJ2-7 - TRBD2 TRBV19
TGCGCCAGCAGCTTGGGAGAAAACTCCTACAATGAGCAGTTCTTC CASSLGENSYNEQFF TRBJ2-1 - - TRBV5-1
TGTGCCAGCAGCTTAGGGGGCAGGGGAGCTGGAAACACCATATATTTT CASSLGGRGAGNTIYF TRBJ1-3 once - TRBV11-2
TGTGCCAGCAGTTACTCGAAATCGGTCCGCAGGGCCACTGAAGCTTTCTTT CASSYSKSVRRATEAFF TRBJ1-1 - - TRBV6-2/TRBV6-3
TGTGCCAGTAGTGCGACAGTGAACACTGAAGCTTTCTTT CASSATVNTEAFF TRBJ1-1 - - TRBV19